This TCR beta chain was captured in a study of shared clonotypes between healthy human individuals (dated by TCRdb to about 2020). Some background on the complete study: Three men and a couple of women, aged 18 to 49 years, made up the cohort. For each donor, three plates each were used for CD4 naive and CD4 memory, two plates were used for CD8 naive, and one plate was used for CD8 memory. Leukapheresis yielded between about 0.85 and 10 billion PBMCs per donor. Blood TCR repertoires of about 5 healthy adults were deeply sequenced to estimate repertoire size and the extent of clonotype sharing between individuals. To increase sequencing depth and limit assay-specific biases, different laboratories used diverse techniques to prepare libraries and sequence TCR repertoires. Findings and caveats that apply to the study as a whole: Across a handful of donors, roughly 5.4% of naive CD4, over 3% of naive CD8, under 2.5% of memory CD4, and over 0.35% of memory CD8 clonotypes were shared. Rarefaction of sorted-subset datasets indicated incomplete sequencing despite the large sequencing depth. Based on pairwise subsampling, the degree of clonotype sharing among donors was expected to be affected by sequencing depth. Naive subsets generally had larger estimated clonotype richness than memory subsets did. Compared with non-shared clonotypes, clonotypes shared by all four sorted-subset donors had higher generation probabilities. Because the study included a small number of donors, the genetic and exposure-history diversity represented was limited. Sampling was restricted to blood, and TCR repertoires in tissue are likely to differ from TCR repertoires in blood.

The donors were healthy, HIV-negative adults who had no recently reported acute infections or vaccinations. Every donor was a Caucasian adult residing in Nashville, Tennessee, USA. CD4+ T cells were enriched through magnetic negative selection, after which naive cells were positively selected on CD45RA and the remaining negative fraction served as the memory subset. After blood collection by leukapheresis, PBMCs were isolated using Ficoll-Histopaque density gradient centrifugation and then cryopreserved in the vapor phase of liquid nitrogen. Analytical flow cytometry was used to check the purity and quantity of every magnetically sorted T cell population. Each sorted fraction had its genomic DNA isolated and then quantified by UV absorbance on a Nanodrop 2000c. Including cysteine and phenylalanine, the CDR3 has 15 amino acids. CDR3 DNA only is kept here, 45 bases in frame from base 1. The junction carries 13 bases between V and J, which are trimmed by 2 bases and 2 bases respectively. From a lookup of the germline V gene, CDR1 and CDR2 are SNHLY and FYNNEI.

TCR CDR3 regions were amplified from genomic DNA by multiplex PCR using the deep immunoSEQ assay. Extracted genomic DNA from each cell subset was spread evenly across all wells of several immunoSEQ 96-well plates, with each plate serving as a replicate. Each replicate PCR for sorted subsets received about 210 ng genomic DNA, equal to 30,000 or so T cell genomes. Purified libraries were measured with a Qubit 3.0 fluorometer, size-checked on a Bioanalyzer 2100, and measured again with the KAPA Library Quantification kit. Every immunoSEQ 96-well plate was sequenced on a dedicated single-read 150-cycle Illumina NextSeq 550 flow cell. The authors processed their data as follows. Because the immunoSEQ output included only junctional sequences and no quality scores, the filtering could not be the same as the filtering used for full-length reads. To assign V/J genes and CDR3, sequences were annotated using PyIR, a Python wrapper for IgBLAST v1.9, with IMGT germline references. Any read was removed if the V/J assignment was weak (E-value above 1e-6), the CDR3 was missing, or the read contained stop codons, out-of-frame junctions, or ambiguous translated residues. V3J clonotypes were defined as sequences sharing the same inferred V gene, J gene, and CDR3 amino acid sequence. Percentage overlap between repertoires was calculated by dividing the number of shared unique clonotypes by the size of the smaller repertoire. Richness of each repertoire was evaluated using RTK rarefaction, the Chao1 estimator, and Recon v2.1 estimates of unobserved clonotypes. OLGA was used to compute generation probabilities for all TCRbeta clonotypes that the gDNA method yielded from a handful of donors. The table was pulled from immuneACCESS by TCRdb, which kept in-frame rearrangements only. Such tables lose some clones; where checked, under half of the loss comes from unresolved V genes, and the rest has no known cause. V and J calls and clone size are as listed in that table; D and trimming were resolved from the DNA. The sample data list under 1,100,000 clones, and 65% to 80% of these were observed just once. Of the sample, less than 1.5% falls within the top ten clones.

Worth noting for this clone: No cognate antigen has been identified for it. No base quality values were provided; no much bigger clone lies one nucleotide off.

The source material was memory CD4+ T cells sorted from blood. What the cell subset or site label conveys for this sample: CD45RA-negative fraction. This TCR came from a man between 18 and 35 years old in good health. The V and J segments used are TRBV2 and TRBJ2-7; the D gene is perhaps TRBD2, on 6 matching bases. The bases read TGTGCCAGCAGTGAATTGGTGGGGGGACCCTACGAGCAGTACTTC. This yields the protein CASSELVGGPYEQYF.